The 8 T cell receptor beta chains below all came from one sample that was sequenced in a study of spatial heterogeneity in lung cancer. Regarding time point: blood at routine non-recurrence follow-up after resection. Unsorted whole RNA of tumor, nontumor lung or frozen PBMC was sequenced. From the 5' RACE reads, TCRdb called clonotypes with MiXCR, one entry per CDR3 protein. This table has roughly 120,000 distinct CDR3 sequences, 10% to 15% appearing once. Sequences were derived from PBMCs, sampled at follow-up. These receptors were obtained from a male donor with early-stage non-small cell lung cancer.

This clonotype has just a few counts. This sequence joins TRBV3-1 and TRBJ1-1, with D unresolved. Germline lookup yields CDR1 LGHDT and CDR2 YNNKEL (reference sequence). Deletions cut 3 bases from V and 5 bases from J, with 13 bases between. This CDR3 comprises 14 residues. The CDR3 loop is CASSHVGLRTEAFF. As DNA, the CDR3 is TGTGCCAGCAGCCATGTGGGTTTGAGGACTGAAGCTTTCTTT. The variable domain in full, with the rest retrieved from reference TRBV3-1 and TRBJ1-1, is DTAVSQTPKYLVTQMGNDKSIKCEQNLGHDTMYWYKQDSKKFLKIMFSYNNKELIINETVPNRFSPKSPDKAHLNLHINSLELGDSAVYFCASSHVGLRTEAFFGQGTRLTVV.

This clonotype occurred many times. Written as DNA, the CDR3 is TGTGCCAGCAGCCCACAGGGTAGGGACGAGCAGTACTTC. It encodes CASSPQGRDEQYF. The chain recombines TRBV5-4 with TRBJ2-7; the D gene is possibly TRBD1 (6 bases). CDR1 is SGHNT, CDR2 YYREEE, per germline (reference sequence). Trimming took 4 bases from V and 5 from J, leaving 13 bases between them. CDR3 length: 13 residues.

This clonotype occurred many times. The chain employs TRBV20-1 and TRBJ2-6; 7 positions agree with TRBD1. From germline, CDR1 is DFQATT and CDR2 SNEGSKA (reference sequence). Losses at the gene ends were 2 bases for V and 5 bases for J; bases not matched to a gene: 6. This CDR3 contains 15 residues. This chain's CDR3 is CSARTGQAWANVLTF. Written as DNA, the CDR3 is TGCAGTGCTAGAACCGGACAGGCCTGGGCCAACGTCCTGACTTTC.

The chain recombines TRBV5-1 with TRBJ2-3; 12 bases are a match to TRBD2. Trimming cost V 4 bases and J 5 bases; bases outside gene matches: 2. The CDR3 spans 14 residues. Germline V gene lookup returns CDR1 SGHRS and CDR2 YFSETQ. The CDR3 protein is CASSPTSGGDTQYF. The DNA for the CDR3 is TGCGCCAGCAGCCCGACTAGCGGGGGAGATACGCAGTATTTT. The entire variable domain, with the rest obtained from reference TRBV5-1 and TRBJ2-3, is as follows: KAGVTQTPRYLIKTRGQQVTLSCSPISGHRSVSWYQQTPGQGLQFLFEYFSETQRNKGNFPGRFSGRQFSNSRSEMNVSTLELGDSALYLCASSPTSGGDTQYFGPGTRLTVL.

V usage is TRBV5-1 and J usage is TRBJ2-7, with D unresolved. The germline V and J ends were trimmed by 2 bases and 5 bases, with 17 bases remaining between them. This CDR3 contains 15 residues. Per the germline V gene, CDR1 is SGHRS and CDR2 is YFSETQ. The CDR3 DNA reads TGCGCCAGCAGCTTAGGGCCCAATTCGCGCGACGAGCAGTACTTC. This encodes CASSLGPNSRDEQYF.

This clonotype has just a few counts. This sequence joins TRBV27 and TRBJ1-6; TRBD1 matches 7 bases. The CDR3 spans 13 residues. Per the germline V gene, CDR1 is MNHEY and CDR2 is SMNVEV (reference sequence). The V gene end was trimmed by 6 bases and the J gene end by 10 bases; junction bases not matched to a gene: 6. The CDR3, as DNA: TGTGCCAGCAGAGACAGGGAAGTCTCACCCCTCCACTTT. Amino acids: CASRDREVSPLHF.

This rearrangement joins TRBV12-3 or TRBV12-4 to TRBJ2-1; tentatively, D is TRBD2 (5 bases). This CDR3 has 13 residues. Trimming took 3 bases from V and 9 from J, leaving 12 bases between them. The CDR3 reads CASSFVSGTEQFF. The CDR3 DNA reads TGTGCCAGCAGTTTCGTCAGCGGTACTGAGCAGTTCTTC.

This clonotype has at least ten counts. The chain couples TRBV7-6 to TRBJ1-2; D is undetermined. The CDR3 spans 14 residues. V was shortened by 1 base and J by 8 bases, with 14 bases between the two germline ends. Germline V gene sequence: CDR1 SGHVS, CDR2 FNYEAQ. The CDR3 region is CASSLGVGRKGYTF. The DNA for the CDR3 is TGTGCCAGCAGCTTAGGCGTAGGGCGGAAAGGCTACACCTTC.